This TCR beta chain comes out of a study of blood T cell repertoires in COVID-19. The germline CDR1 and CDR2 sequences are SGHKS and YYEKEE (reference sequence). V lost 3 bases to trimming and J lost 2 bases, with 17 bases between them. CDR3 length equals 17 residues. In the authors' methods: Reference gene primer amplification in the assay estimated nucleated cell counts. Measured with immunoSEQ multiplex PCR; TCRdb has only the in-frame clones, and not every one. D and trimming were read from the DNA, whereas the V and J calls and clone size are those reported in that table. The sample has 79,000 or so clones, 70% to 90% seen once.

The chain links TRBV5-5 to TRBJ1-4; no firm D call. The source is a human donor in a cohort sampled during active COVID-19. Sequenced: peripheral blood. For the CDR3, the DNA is TGTGCCAGCAGCTCGTTTTTAACAGCAGGCACTAATGAAAAACTGTTTTTT. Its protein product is CASSSFLTAGTNEKLFF.